Listed below are T cell receptor beta chains from one sample, sequenced in a study of shared clonotypes between healthy human individuals. Some clones are missing from TCRdb's copy, which holds only in-frame ones; the method was immunoSEQ multiplex PCR. Seen here are 2.3 million or so clones, 85% to 95% observed once, and the top ten hold 0.39%. Sequencing was done on a sample of naive CD4+ T cells from PBMCs. The origin of the receptors is a man between 18 and 35 years old in good health. Some clones in this sample may be carry-over from other donors' samples. Each CDR3 is given with its conserved first and last residue. D genes are given only for firm matches. Clone size is given for some rows only: seen once, a few or many times, or a class if the clone is expanded.

v_gene,d_gene,j_gene,abundance,CDR3aa,CDR3nt
TRBV14,TRBD2,TRBJ2-1,NA,CASSPKAGLAVYNEQFF,TGTGCCAGCAGCCCGAAAGCGGGACTAGCGGTCTACAATGAGCAGTTCTTC
TRBV5-1,TRBD1,TRBJ2-2,NA,CASSFFPQTGTGELFF,TGCGCCAGCAGCTTTTTCCCCCAGACAGGGACCGGGGAGCTGTTTTTT
TRBV28,TRBD1,TRBJ1-5,few,CASRLQGSNQPQHF,TGTGCCAGCAGGTTACAGGGGAGCAATCAGCCCCAGCATTTT
TRBV7-9,NA,TRBJ2-1,NA,CASSRNQGTNEQFF,TGTGCCAGCAGCCGGAATCAGGGCACCAATGAGCAGTTCTTC
TRBV10-3,TRBD1,TRBJ1-5,NA,CAISDRQGDNQPQHF,TGTGCCATCAGTGATAGACAGGGCGACAATCAGCCCCAGCATTTT
TRBV29-1,TRBD1,TRBJ1-1,few,CSVELQGVEAFF,TGCAGCGTTGAACTACAGGGGGTTGAAGCTTTCTTT
TRBV7-2,NA,TRBJ2-7,NA,CASSSKGPLEQYF,TGTGCCAGCAGCTCAAAGGGTCCCCTCGAGCAGTACTTC
TRBV30,NA,TRBJ1-6,NA,CAWSPGNNSPLHF,TGTGCCTGGAGTCCGGGGAACAATTCACCCCTCCACTTT
TRBV28,TRBD1,TRBJ2-7,NA,CASNIRAGTGVYEQYF,TGTGCCAGCAACATAAGAGCCGGGACAGGGGTCTACGAGCAGTACTTC
TRBV6-5,TRBD2,TRBJ2-7,NA,CASRRLAGTSYEQYF,TGTGCCAGCAGAAGACTAGCGGGAACCTCCTACGAGCAGTACTTC
TRBV6-6,NA,TRBJ2-5,NA,CASRRQSGEETQYF,TGTGCCAGCAGACGCCAATCGGGGGAAGAGACCCAGTACTTC
TRBV27,TRBD2,TRBJ2-1,NA,CASSSRLAGSYNEQFF,TGTGCCAGCAGTTCCCGACTAGCCGGCTCCTACAATGAGCAGTTCTTC
TRBV10-3,NA,TRBJ2-3,NA,CAISESGEDTQYF,TGTGCCATCAGTGAGTCCGGAGAAGATACGCAGTATTTT